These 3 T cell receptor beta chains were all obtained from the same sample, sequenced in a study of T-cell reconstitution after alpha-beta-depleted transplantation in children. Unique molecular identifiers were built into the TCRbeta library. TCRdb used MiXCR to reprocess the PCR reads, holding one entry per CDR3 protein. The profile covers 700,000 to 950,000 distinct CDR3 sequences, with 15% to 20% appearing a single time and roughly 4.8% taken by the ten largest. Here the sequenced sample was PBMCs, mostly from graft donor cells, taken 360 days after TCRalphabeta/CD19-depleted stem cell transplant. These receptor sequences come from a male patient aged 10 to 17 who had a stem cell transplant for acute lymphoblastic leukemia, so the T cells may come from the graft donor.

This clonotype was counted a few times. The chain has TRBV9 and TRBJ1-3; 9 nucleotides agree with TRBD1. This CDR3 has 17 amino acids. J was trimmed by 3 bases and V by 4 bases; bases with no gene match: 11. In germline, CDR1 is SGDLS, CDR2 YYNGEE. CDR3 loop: CASSPKGQGSFGNTIYF. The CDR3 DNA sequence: TGTGCCAGCAGCCCTAAGGGACAGGGATCCTTTGGAAACACCATATATTTT. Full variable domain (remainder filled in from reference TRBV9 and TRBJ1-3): DSGVTQTPKHLITATGQRVTLRCSPRSGDLSVYWYQQSLDQGLQFLIQYYNGEERAKGNILERFSAQQFPDLHSELNLSSLELGDSALYFCASSPKGQGSFGNTIYFGEGSWLTVV.

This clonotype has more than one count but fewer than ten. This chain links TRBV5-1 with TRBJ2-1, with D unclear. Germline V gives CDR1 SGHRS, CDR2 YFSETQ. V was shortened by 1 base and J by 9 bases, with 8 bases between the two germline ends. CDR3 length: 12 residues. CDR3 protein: CASSLRVSEQFF. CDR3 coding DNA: TGCGCCAGCAGCTTGAGGGTGAGTGAGCAGTTCTTC.

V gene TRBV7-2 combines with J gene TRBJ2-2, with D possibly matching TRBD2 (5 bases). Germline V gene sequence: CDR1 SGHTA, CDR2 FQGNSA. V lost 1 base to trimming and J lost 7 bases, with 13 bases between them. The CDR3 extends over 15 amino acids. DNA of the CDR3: TGTGCCAGCAGCTTAGTGCGGGCGGGTGGCGGGGAGCTGTTTTTT. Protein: CASSLVRAGGGELFF.